This section outlines one T cell receptor (beta chain) sequence together with its context. Its antigen is unidentified. A multiplex PCR was run with 60 Vbeta primers and 13 Jbeta primers. Profiling relied on immunoSEQ multiplex PCR, and the TCRdb table lists in-frame clones only, not all of them. Of fewer than 200,000 clones in the sample, approximately 81% were seen once. This specimen comes from a study of cytomegalovirus exposure and HLA in healthy donors. Study-wide findings and caveats: Researchers left out some V segments, among them TRBV6-2 and TRBV6-3, as indistinguishable.

The CDR3 runs 14 residues. V lost 2 bases, J lost 6 bases, and 2 bases stayed unmatched. The germline V gene encodes CDR1 SGHNT and CDR2 YENEEA. The sequence was obtained from a male donor in good health and CMV-seronegative. The rearrangement joins TRBV11-3 to TRBJ2-4, with 9 bases aligning to TRBD1. The specimen was PBMCs. CDR3 protein: CASSLTTGGNIQYF. The CDR3 nucleotides read TGTGCCAGCAGCTTAACGACAGGGGGAAACATTCAGTACTTC.